Here is one T cell receptor beta chain with its context. Its antigen is as yet unknown. This sample is drawn from a study of blood T cells in healthy people across ages. Study-wide findings and caveats: Researchers said unsorted PBMCs prevented a conclusive naive versus antigen-experienced comparison.

The CDR3 loop spans 16 amino acids. The J segment lost 14 bases and the V segment lost 3 bases, leaving 17 bases of the junction unmatched. Per germline, CDR1 MRHNA and CDR2 SNTAGT. There were healthy Caucasian individuals from Russia, aged roughly 6 to 90, serving as donors. A second PCR of roughly 7 to 11 cycles used a sample-barcoded 5' primer and a J-beta primer mix. TCRdb re-derived calls from the 5' RACE reads in MiXCR, one entry per CDR3 protein. In the table there are over 450,000 distinct CDR3 sequences, less than 25% of which are singletons. The same sample was also studied in work on T cells of mothers and their children. Turning to that study: Compared with unrelated pairs, related mother-child pairs had slightly higher, non-significant overlap.

Material for sequencing was blood. V usage is TRBV6-4 and J usage is TRBJ2-3; 10 bases align to TRBD2. The clonotype originates from a boy aged 10-17 years in good health. The CDR3 sequence is CASSESSGGSTDARYF. As DNA, the CDR3 is TGTGCCAGCAGTGAGTCTAGCGGGGGAAGCACAGATGCGCGGTATTTT.